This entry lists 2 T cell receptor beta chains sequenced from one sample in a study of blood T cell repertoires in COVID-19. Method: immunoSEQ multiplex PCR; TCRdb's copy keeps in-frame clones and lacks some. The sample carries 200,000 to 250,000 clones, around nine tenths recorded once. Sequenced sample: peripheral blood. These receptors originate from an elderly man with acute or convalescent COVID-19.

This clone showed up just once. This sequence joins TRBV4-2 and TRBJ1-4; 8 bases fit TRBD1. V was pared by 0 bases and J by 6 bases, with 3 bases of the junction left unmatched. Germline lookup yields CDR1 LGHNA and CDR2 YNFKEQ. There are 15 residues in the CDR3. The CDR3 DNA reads TGTGCCAGCAGCCAAGAACCGGGACAGGATGAAAAACTGTTTTTT. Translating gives CASSQEPGQDEKLFF.

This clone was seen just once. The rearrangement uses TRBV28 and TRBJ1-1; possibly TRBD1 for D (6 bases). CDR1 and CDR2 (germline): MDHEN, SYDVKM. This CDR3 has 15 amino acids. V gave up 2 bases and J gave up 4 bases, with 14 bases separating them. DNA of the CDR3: TGTGCCAGCAGTTTAATTTCAGGGGTTCGCACTGAAGCTTTCTTT. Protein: CASSLISGVRTEAFF. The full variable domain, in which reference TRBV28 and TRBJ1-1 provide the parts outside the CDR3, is DVKVTQSSRYLVKRTGEKVFLECVQDMDHENMFWYRQDPGLGLRLIYFSYDVKMKEKGDIPEGYSVSREKKERFSLILESASTNQTSMYLCASSLISGVRTEAFFGQGTRLTVV.